This T cell receptor (beta chain) originates from a study of T cells in tuberculosis. Study-level results: Active tuberculosis TCR-alpha repertoires lay closer to GMM-specific TCRs than IGRA-negative controls, suggesting clonal expansion.

Specified time point: new active TB diagnosis, blood taken before or within 7 days of starting treatment. This CDR3 has 19 residues. J was trimmed by 3 bases and V by 2 bases; bases with no gene match: 17. The germline gives CDR1 LNHDA, CDR2 SQIVND (reference sequence). Assay used: immunoSEQ multiplex PCR; TCRdb lists only in-frame clones, some missing. This table has 40,000 or so clones, approximately 94% appearing once. Regarding this clone: Its specificity is not known.

The receptor was isolated from an adult with tuberculosis. Specimen: PBMCs, collected at tuberculosis diagnosis. The chain couples TRBV19 to TRBJ2-3, with TRBD2 identical over 7 bases. The CDR3 nucleotides are TGTGCCAGTAGTATAAGTGGGGGGGACTCCTCGAAGGGTACAGATACGCAGTATTTT. Its translation: CASSISGGDSSKGTDTQYF.